This TCR beta chain was profiled in a study of radiotherapy plus CTLA-4 blockade in lung cancer. Overall study: There were objective responses in 18% of patients, and around 30% had disease control.

The CDR3 is 17 residues long. Germline V lookup: CDR1 SNHLY, CDR2 FYNNEI. The J segment lost 1 base and the V segment lost 1 base, leaving 6 bases of the junction unmatched. Broader study findings: Best predicting response, reportedly, were early blood T cell clone dynamics, with interferon-beta.

Sequencing used immunoSEQ multiplex PCR; TCRdb keeps in-frame clones, though not all of them. The sample includes over 35,000 clones, more than 70% seen only once; the top ten take approximately 2.4%. Treatment of patients with chemo-refractory metastatic non-small-cell lung cancer consisted of focal radiation plus CTLA-4 blockade with ipilimumab. In regard to this clone: Its target is unknown.

The chain carries TRBV2 and TRBJ2-3; TRBD2 aligns across 9 bases. The source is a human donor with non-small cell lung cancer whose response to radiotherapy plus ipilimumab could not be evaluated. Here the sequenced sample was peripheral blood, taken from a patient treated with radiotherapy plus ipilimumab. The CDR3 loop reads CASSEGARTSGTDTQYF. The CDR3 DNA sequence: TGTGCCAGCAGTGAAGGAGCGCGGACTAGCGGCACAGATACGCAGTATTTT.